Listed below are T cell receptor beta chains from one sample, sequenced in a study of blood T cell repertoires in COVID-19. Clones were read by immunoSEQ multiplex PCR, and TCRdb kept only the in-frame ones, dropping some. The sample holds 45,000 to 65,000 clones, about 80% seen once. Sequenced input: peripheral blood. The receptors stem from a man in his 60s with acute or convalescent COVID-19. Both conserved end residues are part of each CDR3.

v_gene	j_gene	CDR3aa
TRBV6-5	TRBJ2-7	CASRVNSGVPYEQYF
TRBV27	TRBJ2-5	CASRTLRGQETQYF
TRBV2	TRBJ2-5	CASSRETQYF
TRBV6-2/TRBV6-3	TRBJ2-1	CASSLAGYGEQFF
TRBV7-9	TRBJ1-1	CASSLDTNTEAFF
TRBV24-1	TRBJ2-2	CATSNRNTGELFF
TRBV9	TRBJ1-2	CASSVDPGGGYTF
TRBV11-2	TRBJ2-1	CASSDPGGNEQFF
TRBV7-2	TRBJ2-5	CASSLITVETQYF
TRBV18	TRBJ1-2	CASSTRQGGAYGYTF
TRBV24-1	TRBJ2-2	CATSDPGTIGTGELFF
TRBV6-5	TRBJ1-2	CASSWDRGRPGGYTF
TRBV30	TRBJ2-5	CAWRRGGEGETQYF
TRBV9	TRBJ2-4	CASSASGGKNIQYF
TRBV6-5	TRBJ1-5	CASRDRGVGPQHF
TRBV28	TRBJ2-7	CASSQDRDLIEQYF
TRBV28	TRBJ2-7	CASSTGGAKYEQYF
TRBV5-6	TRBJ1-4	CASSSTGQTTNEKLFF
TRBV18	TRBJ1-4	CASSPGQGNEKLFF
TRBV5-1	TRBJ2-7	CASSGLQGNYEQYF
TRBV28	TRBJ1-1	CASSLGQNTEAFF
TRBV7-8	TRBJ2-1	CASSLIADTYNEQFF
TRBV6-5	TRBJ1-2	CASSYNGRQGYTF
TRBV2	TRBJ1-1	CASKIQANFPEAFF
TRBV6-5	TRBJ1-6	CASSSSGQGESPLHF
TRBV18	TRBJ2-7	CASSTGGRNYEQYF
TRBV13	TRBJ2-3	CASSLRQGGDTQYF
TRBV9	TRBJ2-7	CASSASPGQGAYEQYF
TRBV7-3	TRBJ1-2	CASSLDRGGNYGYTF
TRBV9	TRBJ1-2	CASSGTDYGYTF
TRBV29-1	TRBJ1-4	CSVKGGANEKLFF
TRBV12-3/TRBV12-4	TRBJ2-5	CASSLSQETQYF
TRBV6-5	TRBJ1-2	CASRVDRGHYGYTF
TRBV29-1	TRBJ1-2	CSVRDGFRHYGYTF
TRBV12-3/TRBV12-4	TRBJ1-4	CASLRGLGEKLFF
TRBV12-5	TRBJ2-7	CASGRGGDSSYEQYF
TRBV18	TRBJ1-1	CASLREANTEAFF
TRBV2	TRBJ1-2	CASTLREGGYTF
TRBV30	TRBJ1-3	CAWSTGTGGNTIYF
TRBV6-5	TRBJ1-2	CASSYDRQGVGYTF
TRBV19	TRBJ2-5	CASNLRGGWQETQYF
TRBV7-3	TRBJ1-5	CASSSNQPQHF
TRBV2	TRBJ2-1	CASSRTSPNNEQFF
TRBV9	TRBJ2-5	CASSARGAKGETQYF
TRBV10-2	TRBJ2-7	CSSGGGWYEQYF
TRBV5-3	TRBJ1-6	CARSLRTGGPYSPLHF
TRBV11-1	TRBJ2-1	CASSSDSGLSFF
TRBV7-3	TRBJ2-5	CASAPGLVGQETQYF
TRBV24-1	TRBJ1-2	CASFPPGDGYTF
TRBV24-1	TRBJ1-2	CATSDSSGRGGNYGYTF
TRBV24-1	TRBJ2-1	CATSDDRGSNSYNEQFF
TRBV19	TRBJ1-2	CASSRQGSANYGYTF
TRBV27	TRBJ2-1	CASTDRGGKNEQFF
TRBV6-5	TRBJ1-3	CALKPGGTGNTIYF
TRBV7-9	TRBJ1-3	CASSLGRGAGNTIYF
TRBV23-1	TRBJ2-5	CASSQSGETQYF
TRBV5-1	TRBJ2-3	CASSPGGVSDTQYF
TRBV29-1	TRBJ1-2	CSVGAGADYGYTF
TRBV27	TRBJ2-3	CASSSMFQDKPQYF